The clone carrying this TCR beta chain has more than one count but fewer than ten. Its antigen is not identified. TCRdb reprocessed the reads via MiXCR and lists one record per CDR3 protein. Among 230,000 or so distinct CDR3 sequences listed, approximately 40% were seen once. The entry originates in a study of T cell repertoires in cytomegalovirus infection. Study-wide points: Clonotypes of TCR beta that were HLA-C-restricted and CMV-specific dominated the ex vivo response.

This material consisted of CD8+ T cells from cultured PBMCs, taken from culture after CMV antigen stimulation. The source of this sequence is a human donor in good health (CMV status not recorded). Some clones in this sample may be carry-over from other donors' samples.

The CDR3: CASSLMGGSSGYTF. The DNA of the CDR3 is TGTGCCAGCAGCTTAATGGGGGGCTCCTCTGGCTACACCTTC. J is TRBJ1-2 and V is TRBV7-3, with D possibly being TRBD1 (6 bases). CDR1 is SGHTA, CDR2 FQGTGA, per germline. The CDR3 is 14 amino acids. Trimming stripped 1 base from V and 7 bases from J, with 13 bases between.